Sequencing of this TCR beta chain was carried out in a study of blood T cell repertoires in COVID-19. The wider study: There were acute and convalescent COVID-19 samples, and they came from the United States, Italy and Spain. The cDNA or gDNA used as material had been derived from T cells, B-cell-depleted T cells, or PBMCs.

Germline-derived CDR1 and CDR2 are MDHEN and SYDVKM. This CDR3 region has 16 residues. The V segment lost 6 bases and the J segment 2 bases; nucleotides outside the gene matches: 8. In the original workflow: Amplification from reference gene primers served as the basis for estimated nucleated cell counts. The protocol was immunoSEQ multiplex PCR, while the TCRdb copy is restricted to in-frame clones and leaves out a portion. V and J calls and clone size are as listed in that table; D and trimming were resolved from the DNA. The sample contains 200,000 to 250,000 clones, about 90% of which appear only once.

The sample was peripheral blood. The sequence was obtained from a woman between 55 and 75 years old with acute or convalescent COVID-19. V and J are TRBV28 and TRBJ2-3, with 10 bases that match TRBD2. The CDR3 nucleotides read TGTGCCAGCAGCGGCACTGGGACTAGCGCCACAGATACGCAGTATTTT. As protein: CASSGTGTSATDTQYF.